Each of the 10 T cell receptor beta chains below was sequenced from the same sample in a study of blood T cells in healthy people across ages. The second PCR ran about 6 to 12 cycles with a sample-barcoded 5' primer and J-beta primers. TCRdb independently ran MiXCR on the 5' RACE reads; one entry per CDR3 protein. This table holds roughly 1.9 million distinct CDR3 sequences, about two fifths found once. Sequenced material: blood. These receptor sequences come from a human donor in good health.

The chain recombines TRBV6-2 or TRBV6-3 with TRBJ1-6; 7 bases agree with TRBD1. V lost 11 bases and J lost 9; bases outside the gene matches: 10. CDR1 is MNHEY, CDR2 SVGEGT, per germline. The CDR3 spans 13 residues. CDR3 amino acids: CAGAQGRSSPLHF. CDR3 DNA sequence: TGTGCCGGGGCACAGGGGCGGAGTTCACCCCTCCACTTT.

The gene calls are TRBV29-1 and TRBJ2-1; D unresolved. The CDR3 spans 14 residues. The germline gives CDR1 SQVTM, CDR2 ANQGSEA. Between the trimmed V and J ends, which lost 4 bases and 3 bases, there was a span of 13 bases. The CDR3 region has the DNA TGCAGCGTTGCCGGGTCACCTTTCTACAATGAGCAGTTCTTC. As protein: CSVAGSPFYNEQFF.

This clonotype was counted between two and nine times. DNA for the CDR3: TGCAGCGTTGACCCCCCCGTGAGCCGGGGTGAGACCCAGTACTTC. This codes for CSVDPPVSRGETQYF. The rearrangement uses TRBV29-1 and TRBJ2-5; perhaps TRBD2 as D (5 bases). Germline V gene data show CDR1 as SQVTM and CDR2 as ANQGSEA. V lost 3 bases to trimming and J lost 5 bases, with 19 bases between them. The CDR3 extends over 15 amino acids. The whole variable domain, filled in from reference TRBV29-1 and TRBJ2-5, reads SAVISQKPSRDICQRGTSLTIQCQVDSQVTMMFWYRQQPGQSLTLIATANQGSEATYESGFVIDKFPISRPNLTFSTLTVSNMSPEDSSIYLCSVDPPVSRGETQYFGPGTRLLVL.

This clonotype occurred a few times. The chain combines TRBV29-1 with TRBJ2-7; D is uncertain. The germline V and J ends were trimmed by 3 bases and 5 bases, with 8 bases remaining between them. This CDR3 comprises 11 residues. In germline, CDR1 is SQVTM, CDR2 ANQGSEA. CDR3 residues: CSVEVYNEQYF. The CDR3 nucleotides are TGCAGCGTTGAGGTGTACAACGAGCAGTACTTC.

The chain has TRBV6-2 or TRBV6-3 and TRBJ1-1; D is possibly TRBD1 (5 bases). The CDR3 is made up of 14 amino acids. The V gene lost 7 bases and the J gene lost 1 base, with 13 bases spanning the gap. Germline V lookup: CDR1 MNHEY, CDR2 SVGEGT. The CDR3, as DNA: TGTGCCAGCAATGGGGGGGGTTCGAACACTGAAGCTTTCTTT. This translates into CASNGGGSNTEAFF.

There are a few counts of this clonotype. The rearrangement links TRBV12-3 or TRBV12-4 to TRBJ1-2; the D is unclear. Deletions cut 6 bases from V and 0 bases from J, with 11 bases between. This CDR3 has 14 amino acids. Here the CDR3 DNA reads TGTGCCAGCAGCCCCGGATCAACTAACTATGGCTACACCTTC. This sequence encodes CASSPGSTNYGYTF.

This clonotype was counted a few times. The gene calls are TRBV19 and TRBJ2-1, with D possibly TRBD1 on 6 matching bases. Germline V gene data show CDR1 as LNHDA and CDR2 as SQIVND (reference sequence). The CDR3 length is 16 residues. Trimming cost V 10 bases and J 3 bases, with 22 bases left between them. The CDR3 protein is CATRGIQGLFYNEQFF. In DNA form, the CDR3 reads TGTGCCACTAGGGGGATACAGGGTTTATTCTACAATGAGCAGTTCTTC.

Notes on this clonotype: One junction end disagrees with the germline gene, perhaps due to a read error. The rearrangement links TRBV27 to TRBJ2-4, with TRBD1 matching over 9 bases. The better agreement between TRBJ2-7 and the DNA end casts doubt on the J call. The V gene's germline CDR1 is MNHEY and CDR2 SMNVEV (reference sequence). The CDR3 covers 15 residues. The chain's CDR3 is CAGSLLGTGSDEQYF. The CDR3 DNA follows: TGTGCCGGCAGTTTATTAGGGACAGGGTCCGACGAGCAGTACTTC.

The J gene is TRBJ1-4, the V gene TRBV12-3 or TRBV12-4, with D possibly being TRBD1 (5 bases). The V end lost 8 bases, the J end lost 7 bases, and 17 bases lay between the germline ends. The CDR3 covers 14 residues. The CDR3 spells CASLKTEESEKLFF. As DNA, the CDR3 is TGTGCCAGCCTCAAGACAGAGGAGAGTGAAAAACTGTTTTTT.

Only a few counts were recorded for this clonotype. The chain employs TRBV6-5 and TRBJ2-1, with TRBD1 matching 8 bases. The trim removed 7 bases at V and 6 bases at J, leaving 11 bases unmatched. CDR3 length: 15 residues. Germline loops: CDR1 MNHEY, CDR2 SVGAGI. The DNA of the CDR3 is TGTGCCAGCAAATTTTTCGACAGGGGAGGCAATGAGCAGTTCTTC. It yields the protein CASKFFDRGGNEQFF.